There are many counts of the clone carrying this T cell receptor beta chain. The target antigen is unknown. This sample's time point: persistent/refractory GD, antithyroid drugs over 5 years with positive TRAb. Preparation of the TCR library used RNA extracted from PBMCs. Graves' disease diagnoses followed American Thyroid Association guidelines. This sample stems from a study of regulatory T cells in long-lasting Graves disease. Construction of TCR beta libraries relied on iRepertoire HTBI primers and on Arm-PCR targeting CDR3 regions. TCRdb used MiXCR to reprocess the multiplex PCR reads, holding one entry per CDR3 protein. The table includes 430,000 or so distinct CDR3 sequences, roughly a fifth detected once. Germline CDR1 and CDR2: SGHTA and FQGTGA. V was trimmed by 2 bases and J by 2 bases, leaving 6 bases between them. This CDR3 comprises 14 residues. Whole-study results and caveats: Between persistent patients, roughly 2,600 public clonotypes were shared, exceeding the 950 to 1,000 shared between new patients. Reduced TCR diversity was observed in persistent Graves' patients versus newly diagnosed patients. Favored usage of TRBV28, TRBJ1-2 and TRBJ2-5 was recorded in persistent disease.

The source was peripheral blood mononuclear cells (PBMCs), collected when the disease was refractory, from a patient treated with antithyroid drugs. The sequence derives from a female donor with Graves disease. V and J are TRBV7-3 and TRBJ2-2; D remains ambiguous. CDR3: CASSLSGNTGELFF. In DNA form, the CDR3 reads TGTGCCAGCAGCTTATCAGGAAACACCGGGGAGCTGTTTTTT.